This is a list of T cell receptor beta chains from one sample in a study of shared clonotypes between healthy human individuals. Only in-frame clones appear in the TCRdb table, and some are missing; sequencing was by immunoSEQ multiplex PCR. The sample lists 2 million to 2.5 million clones, just over 90% occurring once. Sequenced sample: naive CD8+ T cells from PBMCs. The receptors were gathered from a man younger than 35 in good health. Some clones in this sample may be carry-over from other donors' samples. Both conserved end residues are part of each CDR3. Each record gives: J gene, V gene, clone size, D gene, CDR3 protein, CDR3 DNA. D genes are given only for firm matches. Clone size is given for some rows only: seen once, a few or many times, or a class if the clone is expanded.

TRBJ2-7,TRBV11-2,-,TRBD2,CASSSILSGTSYEQYF,TGTGCCAGCAGCTCCATACTCTCCGGGACTAGCTACGAGCAGTACTTC
TRBJ1-3,TRBV11-2,-,-,CASSLDEARRNTIYF,TGTGCCAGCAGCTTGGACGAAGCTCGTAGAAACACCATATATTTT
TRBJ2-7,TRBV27,-,TRBD2,CASSLSAGGYEQYF,TGTGCCAGCAGTTTATCAGCGGGAGGCTACGAGCAGTACTTC
TRBJ2-7,TRBV6-6,-,-,CASTLDLSSYEQYF,TGTGCCAGCACCCTAGACTTATCCTCCTACGAGCAGTACTTC
TRBJ2-7,TRBV6-1,-,-,CASSEVQGPSSYEQYF,TGTGCCAGCAGTGAAGTTCAGGGCCCTAGCTCCTACGAGCAGTACTTC
TRBJ1-1,TRBV7-8,-,-,CASSLLGGTEAFF,TGTGCCAGCAGCCTGTTGGGAGGGACTGAAGCTTTCTTT
TRBJ2-2,TRBV29-1,once,-,CSVEEGTITGELFF,TGCAGCGTTGAAGAGGGCACCATTACCGGGGAGCTGTTTTTT
TRBJ1-2,TRBV27,-,-,CASNPSGAANYGYTF,TGTGCCAGCAACCCTTCGGGGGCGGCAAACTATGGCTACACCTTC
TRBJ1-1,TRBV2,-,-,CATTVATGRREKNTEAFF,TGTGCCACCACCGTCGCTACAGGGCGGCGTGAGAAGAACACTGAAGCTTTCTTT
TRBJ2-6,TRBV7-2,-,-,CASSLVDPYPAGANVLTF,TGTGCCAGCAGCTTAGTGGACCCATACCCTGCTGGGGCCAACGTCCTGACTTTC
TRBJ2-1,TRBV7-9,-,-,CASSRLWGVSSYNEQFF,TGTGCCAGCAGCCGACTATGGGGAGTTAGCTCCTACAATGAGCAGTTCTTC
TRBJ2-2,TRBV28,-,TRBD2,CASSPLPGGGNTGELFF,TGTGCCAGCAGTCCACTACCCGGCGGGGGGAACACCGGGGAGCTGTTTTTT
TRBJ2-1,TRBV27,-,TRBD2,CASSWEGHYNEQFF,TGTGCCAGCAGCTGGGAGGGGCACTACAATGAGCAGTTCTTC
TRBJ2-2,TRBV7-9,once,-,CASRPGDTGELFF,TGTGCCAGCAGGCCAGGGGACACCGGGGAGCTGTTTTTT
TRBJ2-7,TRBV6-1,-,-,CASTEDLLPYEQYF,TGTGCCAGCACCGAGGACCTACTTCCCTACGAGCAGTACTTC
TRBJ2-7,TRBV7-9,-,TRBD1,CASSLYQGAKIYEQYF,TGTGCCAGCAGCTTATACCAGGGGGCGAAAATATACGAGCAGTACTTC
TRBJ2-1,TRBV19,-,-,CASSMGGRGYNEQFF,TGTGCCAGTAGTATGGGAGGCAGGGGCTACAATGAGCAGTTCTTC
TRBJ2-3,TRBV4-1,-,TRBD2,CASSPFQAGGSDTQYF,TGCGCCAGCAGCCCTTTCCAAGCGGGAGGCTCAGATACGCAGTATTTT
TRBJ2-7,TRBV5-1,-,TRBD1,CASGTGGTYEQYF,TGCGCCAGCGGGACAGGGGGCACCTACGAGCAGTACTTC
TRBJ1-4,TRBV5-1,-,TRBD1,CASSPGTGERTATNEKLFF,TGCGCCAGCAGCCCAGGGACAGGAGAAAGAACTGCAACTAATGAAAAACTGTTTTTT
TRBJ2-3,TRBV10-3,-,-,CAISPSLFSTDTQYF,TGTGCCATCAGTCCCAGCCTTTTCAGCACAGATACGCAGTATTTT
TRBJ2-5,TRBV5-4,-,-,CASSPISGEHQETQYF,TGTGCCAGCAGCCCAATTAGCGGAGAACATCAAGAGACCCAGTACTTC
TRBJ2-7,TRBV28,-,-,CASNTPPRGISYEQYF,TGTGCCAGCAACACCCCCCCCAGGGGTATTTCCTACGAGCAGTACTTC
TRBJ1-2,TRBV5-1,-,-,CASSLAYRGEPNYGYTF,TGCGCCAGCAGCTTGGCCTATCGTGGAGAGCCTAACTATGGCTACACCTTC
TRBJ1-5,TRBV28,-,-,CASSFEGRNQPQHF,TGTGCCAGCAGTTTTGAGGGGAGGAATCAGCCCCAGCATTTT
TRBJ2-7,TRBV15,-,-,CATSRASGALGDEQYF,TGTGCCACCAGCAGAGCGTCAGGGGCCCTAGGGGACGAGCAGTACTTC
TRBJ1-1,TRBV28,few,-,CASSFSDTEAFF,TGTGCCAGCAGTTTTAGTGACACTGAAGCTTTCTTT
TRBJ1-3,TRBV6-6,-,-,CASSYAYGAAGNTIYF,TGTGCCAGCAGTTATGCCTACGGGGCGGCCGGAAACACCATATATTTT
TRBJ2-1,TRBV6-5,once,-,CASAPEGPYNEQFF,TGTGCCAGCGCCCCGGAGGGCCCCTACAATGAGCAGTTCTTC
TRBJ2-7,TRBV7-9,-,-,CASSLATARGSYEQYF,TGTGCCAGCAGCTTAGCTACGGCCCGGGGCTCCTACGAGCAGTACTTC
TRBJ1-1,TRBV7-8,-,TRBD1,CASSSDRAMNTEAFF,TGTGCCAGCAGCTCTGACAGGGCCATGAACACTGAAGCTTTCTTT
TRBJ2-1,TRBV28,-,TRBD2,CAIGTSGRSSYNEQFF,TGTGCCATCGGGACTAGCGGGAGGAGCTCCTACAATGAGCAGTTCTTC
TRBJ1-5,TRBV6-6,-,-,CASSYGFRGNQPQHF,TGTGCCAGCAGTTACGGGTTTAGGGGCAATCAGCCCCAGCATTTT